Detailed here is one T cell receptor beta chain. The data were taken from a study of blood T cell repertoires in COVID-19. In the study overall: PBMCs, B-cell-depleted T cells, or T cells were the source of the cDNA or gDNA that made up the material.

Germline V lookup: CDR1 SGHTA, CDR2 FQGTGA. The length of the CDR3 is 14 residues. With V trimmed by 5 bases and J by 6 bases, 7 bases remained unmatched. Source study methods: Reference gene primers were amplified, and this amplification served to estimate nucleated cell counts. Here immunoSEQ multiplex PCR was the method, and the copy in TCRdb shows in-frame clones only, minus some. V, J and clone size are those of that table, while D and trimming were read from the DNA. Of 75,000 to 95,000 clones in the sample, 75% to 85% were seen once. The genes are TRBV7-3 and TRBJ2-3; 8 nucleotides line up with TRBD2. Specimen: peripheral blood. The clonotype comes from a man in his fifties or sixties with acute or convalescent COVID-19. The CDR3 DNA reads as TGTGCCAGCAGCCTAGGGACTAGTATGGATACGCAGTATTTT. Its translation is CASSLGTSMDTQYF.